This record covers a single T cell receptor (beta chain). Germline CDR1 reads LGHNA; CDR2 reads YSLEER. V was trimmed by 0 bases and J by 5 bases, leaving 8 bases between them. The CDR3 sequence is 13 residues long. This entry belongs to a study of T cell changes during pregnancy in multiple sclerosis. This table comes from immunoSEQ multiplex PCR, and its TCRdb copy is limited to in-frame clones, with some not included. The sample consists of about 94,000 clones, roughly 92% of them appearing once. The TCR comes from a female donor with multiple sclerosis, enrolled in a pregnancy study. This chain joins TRBV4-3 and TRBJ2-7; no firm D call. Source: peripheral blood, taken after pregnancy. The DNA for the CDR3 is TGCGCCAGCAGCCAAGATAAGGAGAACGAGCAGTACTTC. Its protein product is CASSQDKENEQYF.